These 20 T cell receptor beta chains were sequenced from one sample in a study of CD8 T cells in ankylosing spondylitis. Overall study results and limits: Apparently characteristic of ankylosing spondylitis blood was a TCR beta motif (roughly eight highly homologous variants).

A single record per CDR3 protein comes from TCRdb applying MiXCR to the 5' RACE reads. The sample holds over 600,000 distinct CDR3 sequences, 19% seen once. No antigen has been assigned to these receptors. Sequenced input: blood, either unsorted or a sorted T cell fraction (not recorded which). All receptors derive from a male donor with ankylosing spondylitis.

This clonotype was found a few times. CDR3 region: CASSFRDQGSYEQYF. In DNA, the CDR3 is TGTGCCAGCAGTTTTCGGGACCAGGGCTCCTACGAGCAGTACTTC. The chain combines TRBV27 with TRBJ2-7; perhaps D is TRBD1 or TRBD2 (5 bases each). Germline V gives CDR1 MNHEY, CDR2 SMNVEV (reference sequence). Trimming stripped 3 bases from V and 0 bases from J, with 12 bases between. The CDR3 contains 15 residues.

This clonotype was counted between two and nine times. This chain uses TRBV12-3 or TRBV12-4 with TRBJ1-1; 7 bases are a match to TRBD1. Trimming took 6 bases from V and 1 from J; bases not matched to a gene: 5. This CDR3 spans 14 amino acids. CDR3 DNA: TGTGCCAGCAGGATGACAGGGACGAACACTGAAGCTTTCTTT. This gives the protein CASRMTGTNTEAFF.

V is TRBV12-3 or TRBV12-4 and J is TRBJ1-5; TRBD1 matches 9 bases. CDR3 length equals 17 residues. J lost 0 bases, V lost 4 bases, and 7 bases had no gene match. The CDR3 nucleotides read TGTGCCAGCAGTTCATCGGACAGGGGATTTAGCAATCAGCCCCAGCATTTT. It specifies CASSSSDRGFSNQPQHF.

CDR3 in amino acids: CASRQQGAKEQYF. The DNA for the CDR3 is TGTGCCAGCAGACAACAGGGGGCGAAAGAGCAGTACTTC. The J gene is TRBJ2-7, the V gene TRBV28; 9 bases agree with TRBD1. The junction had 7 bases not matched to a gene; V was cut back by 6 bases and J by 7 bases. This CDR3 is built from 13 residues. The germline CDR1 and CDR2 sequences are MDHEN and SYDVKM.

This clonotype has a handful of counts. This chain connects TRBV5-6 to TRBJ1-1; 10 nucleotides line up with TRBD1. CDR1 is SGHDT and CDR2 is YYEEEE in the germline V gene. V lost 2 bases and J lost 4; bases outside the gene matches: 2. The CDR3 is 14 amino acids. The CDR3 DNA reads TGTGCCAGCAGCTTTGGGACAGGGGCCACTGAAGCTTTCTTT. Protein sequence: CASSFGTGATEAFF. Full variable domain (outside the CDR3, taken from reference TRBV5-6 and TRBJ1-1): DAGVTQSPTHLIKTRGQQVTLRCSPKSGHDTVSWYQQALGQGPQFIFQYYEEEERQRGNFPDRFSGHQFPNYSSELNVNALLLGDSALYLCASSFGTGATEAFFGQGTRLTVV.

This clonotype was seen a few times. CDR3 sequence reads: CSARVVGGRYRETQYF. CDR3 in DNA: TGCAGTGCTCGGGTTGTCGGTGGCCGGTACCGAGAGACCCAGTACTTC. V and J are TRBV20-1 and TRBJ2-5; D is ambiguous. This CDR3 is 16 amino acids long. V was cut by 5 bases and J by 4 bases, with 23 bases left in between. Per the germline V gene, CDR1 is DFQATT and CDR2 is SNEGSKA (reference sequence).

This chain connects TRBV7-9 to TRBJ1-2, with D unclear. V was cut by 4 bases and J by 6 bases, with 12 bases left in between. The CDR3 consists of 13 residues. CDR1 and CDR2 (germline): SEHNR, FQNEAQ (reference sequence). CDR3 sequence reads: CASSSIKLNGYTF. In nucleotides, the CDR3 is TGTGCCAGCAGCTCGATCAAGCTTAATGGCTACACCTTC.

This chain uses TRBV5-8 with TRBJ2-1; perhaps D is TRBD1 or TRBD2 (5 bases each). The CDR3 runs 16 residues. Germline assignment: CDR1 SGHTS and CDR2 YDEGEE. Trimming shortened V by 2 bases and J by 9 bases, and 21 bases separated the two germline ends. CDR3 loop: CASSLLGPMTGGEQFF. CDR3 nucleotide sequence: TGTGCCAGCAGCTTATTGGGACCCATGACCGGAGGTGAGCAGTTCTTC.

This clonotype was recorded a few times. The gene calls are TRBV5-6 and TRBJ2-7; tentative D call: TRBD1 (6 bases). From germline, CDR1 is SGHDT and CDR2 YYEEEE. V was trimmed by 3 bases and J by 5 bases, leaving 15 bases between them. The CDR3 contains 14 residues. The CDR3 DNA is TGTGCCAGCAGCTCGGGACATCCAGGGCACGAGCAGTACTTC. Translating gives CASSSGHPGHEQYF.

This clonotype has more than one count but fewer than ten. CDR3 region: CASSFRMGGFTEAFF. Written as DNA, the CDR3 is TGTGCCAGCAGTTTTCGCATGGGGGGCTTCACTGAAGCTTTCTTT. V and J are TRBV12-3 or TRBV12-4 and TRBJ1-1; D might be TRBD1 (6 bases). The length of the CDR3 is 15 residues. Trimming removed 3 bases at V and 4 bases at J, with 15 bases between.

V usage is TRBV4-1 and J usage is TRBJ1-4, with TRBD1 identical over 9 bases. The germline CDR1 and CDR2 sequences are MGHRA and YSYEKL. The CDR3 consists of 18 residues. The J segment lost 7 bases and the V segment lost 2 bases, leaving 14 bases of the junction unmatched. The CDR3 DNA sequence: TGCGCCAGCAGCCAAAGGAGGGGACAGGGAGTTGAGGGTGAAAAACTGTTTTTT. Its translation: CASSQRRGQGVEGEKLFF.

This clonotype was detected many times. The chain has TRBV18 and TRBJ2-7; 11 nucleotides match TRBD2. Germline CDR1 reads KGHSH; CDR2 reads LQKENI. Losses at the gene ends were 4 bases for V and 2 bases for J; bases not matched to a gene: 4. This CDR3 is built from 15 residues. The CDR3 nucleotides are TGTGCCAGCTCACAGGGACTAGCGGATGCCTACGAGCAGTACTTC. It yields the protein CASSQGLADAYEQYF. Drawing the rest from reference TRBV18 and TRBJ2-7, the complete variable domain is NAGVMQNPRHLVRRRGQEARLRCSPMKGHSHVYWYRQLPEEGLKFMVYLQKENIIDESGMPKERFSAEFPKEGPSILRIQQVVRGDSAAYFCASSQGLADAYEQYFGPGTRLTVT.

This clonotype was observed a handful of times. CDR3 protein: CSVANTEAFF. CDR3 coding DNA: TGCAGCGTTGCAAACACTGAAGCTTTCTTT. V gene TRBV29-1 combines with J gene TRBJ1-1; D gene unclear. This CDR3 is built from 10 residues. V lost 4 bases and J 2 bases, leaving 2 bases between the germline ends. Per the germline V gene, CDR1 is SQVTM and CDR2 is ANQGSEA. Filled out from reference TRBV29-1 and TRBJ1-1, the complete variable domain reads SAVISQKPSRDICQRGTSLTIQCQVDSQVTMMFWYRQQPGQSLTLIATANQGSEATYESGFVIDKFPISRPNLTFSTLTVSNMSPEDSSIYLCSVANTEAFFGQGTRLTVV.

The gene calls are TRBV9 and TRBJ2-7, with 8 bases fitting TRBD2. With 0 bases clipped from V and 2 bases from J, the junction kept 13 bases outside the gene matches. Looked up from germline, CDR1 is SGDLS and CDR2 is YYNGEE. The CDR3 is made up of 18 amino acids. The CDR3 region is CASSVGLAGYTDPYEQYF. The CDR3 DNA sequence: TGTGCCAGCAGCGTAGGGCTAGCGGGCTACACCGACCCCTACGAGCAGTACTTC.

The V gene is TRBV4-1, the J gene TRBJ2-7, with D unclear. CDR3 size: 15 residues. The V gene lost 1 base and the J gene lost 5 bases, with 15 bases spanning the gap. Germline V lookup: CDR1 MGHRA, CDR2 YSYEKL. The CDR3 here is CASSQGPYLRHEQYF. The CDR3 region has the DNA TGCGCCAGCAGCCAAGGACCGTACCTCCGCCACGAGCAGTACTTC.

This clonotype showed up many times. The genes are TRBV5-1 and TRBJ1-5, with no clear D. In germline, CDR1 is SGHRS, CDR2 YFSETQ. This CDR3 is 15 amino acids long. V was pared by 0 bases and J by 6 bases, with 13 bases between. The CDR3 sequence: CASSLGITDGQPQHF. In nucleotides, the CDR3 is TGCGCCAGCAGCTTGGGGATCACGGACGGTCAGCCCCAGCATTTT.

This clonotype was seen a few times. V usage is TRBV15 and J usage is TRBJ1-5; D uncertain. V was clipped by 0 bases and J by 3 bases, with 9 bases between them. Germline V gene data show CDR1 as LNHNV and CDR2 as YYDKDF (reference sequence). This CDR3 region has 15 residues. The CDR3 nucleotides read TGTGCCACCAGCAGAGATGCGCGGTCCAATCAGCCCCAGCATTTT. As protein: CATSRDARSNQPQHF.

Comment on this clonotype: At one of its ends the junction is not consistent with the germline gene, which may arise from a read error. The chain joins TRBV7-9 to TRBJ2-3; TRBD2 matches at 8 bases. The germline V gene encodes CDR1 SEHNR and CDR2 FQNEAQ (reference sequence). This CDR3 contains 12 residues. This CDR3 reads CASSLGISGASF. As DNA, the CDR3 is TGTGCCAGCAGCTTAGGGATTAGCGGGGCATCGTTT.

The chain couples TRBV27 to TRBJ2-7, with 14 nucleotides matching TRBD2. CDR1 is MNHEY, CDR2 SMNVEV, per germline (reference sequence). The CDR3 loop spans 15 amino acids. Losses at the gene ends were 2 bases for V and 7 bases for J; bases not matched to a gene: 4. In DNA, the CDR3 is TGTGCCAGCAGTTTAGGGGGACTAGCGGGAGTTGAGCAGTACTTC. Protein product: CASSLGGLAGVEQYF.

This clonotype has just a few counts. The chain employs TRBV7-6 and TRBJ2-1, with D maybe TRBD2 (8 bases). V was trimmed by 2 bases and J by 7 bases, leaving 15 bases between them. Germline CDR1 is SGHVS and CDR2 is FNYEAQ. CDR3 size: 15 residues. This chain's CDR3 is CASSLSGGDSNEQFF. The CDR3 DNA reads as TGTGCCAGCAGCTTATCCGGGGGGGACAGTAATGAGCAGTTCTTC.